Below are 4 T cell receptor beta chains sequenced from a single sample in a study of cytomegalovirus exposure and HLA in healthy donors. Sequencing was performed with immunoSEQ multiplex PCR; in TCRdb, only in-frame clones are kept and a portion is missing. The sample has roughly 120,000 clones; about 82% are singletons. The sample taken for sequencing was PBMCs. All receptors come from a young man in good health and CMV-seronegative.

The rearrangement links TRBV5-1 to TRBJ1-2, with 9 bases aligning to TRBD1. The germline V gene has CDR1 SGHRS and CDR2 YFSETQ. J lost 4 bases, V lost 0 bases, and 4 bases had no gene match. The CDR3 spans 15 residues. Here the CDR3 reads CASSLGQGVGYGYTF. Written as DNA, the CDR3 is TGCGCCAGCAGCTTGGGACAGGGGGTGGGCTATGGCTACACCTTC. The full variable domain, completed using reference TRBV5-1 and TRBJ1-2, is KAGVTQTPRYLIKTRGQQVTLSCSPISGHRSVSWYQQTPGQGLQFLFEYFSETQRNKGNFPGRFSGRQFSNSRSEMNVSTLELGDSALYLCASSLGQGVGYGYTFGSGTRLTVV.

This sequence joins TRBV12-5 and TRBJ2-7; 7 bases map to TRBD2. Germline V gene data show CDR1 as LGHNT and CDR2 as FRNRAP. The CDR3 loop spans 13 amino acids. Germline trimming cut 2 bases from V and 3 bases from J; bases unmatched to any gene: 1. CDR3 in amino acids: CASGLSSGYEQYF. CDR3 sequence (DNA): TGTGCTAGTGGTTTGTCTAGCGGCTACGAGCAGTACTTC.

The CDR3 spells CASSLGSGMGQNIQYF. The CDR3 DNA sequence: TGTGCCAGCAGCTTGGGAAGCGGGATGGGACAAAACATTCAGTACTTC. This chain connects TRBV5-4 to TRBJ2-4; 7 bases fit TRBD2. The CDR3 sequence is 16 residues long. With 0 bases clipped from V and 5 bases from J, the junction kept 8 bases outside the gene matches. Germline V lookup: CDR1 SGHNT, CDR2 YYREEE (reference sequence). Filled out from reference TRBV5-4 and TRBJ2-4, the complete variable domain reads ETGVTQSPTHLIKTRGQQVTLRCSSQSGHNTVSWYQQALGQGPQFIFQYYREEENGRGNFPPRFSGLQFPNYSSELNVNALELDDSALYLCASSLGSGMGQNIQYFGAGTRLSVL.

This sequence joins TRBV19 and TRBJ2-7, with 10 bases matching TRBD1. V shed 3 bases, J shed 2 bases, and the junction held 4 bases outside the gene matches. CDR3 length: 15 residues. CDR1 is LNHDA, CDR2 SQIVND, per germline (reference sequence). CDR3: CASSMDGTGAYEQYF. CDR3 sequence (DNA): TGTGCCAGTAGTATGGACGGGACAGGGGCCTACGAGCAGTACTTC.